The following is a T cell receptor (beta chain) sequence with its context. V shed 3 bases and J shed 0 bases, with 12 bases lying between them. Germline CDR1 reads MDHEN; CDR2 reads SYDVKM. CDR3 size: 15 residues. Data came from immunoSEQ multiplex PCR; TCRdb stores just in-frame clones and leaves some out. The profile covers hundreds of thousands of clones, with more than 75% appearing a single time and roughly 1.9% taken by the ten largest. The data are from a study of blood T cell repertoires in COVID-19. Overall study: PBMCs, B-cell-depleted T cells, or T cells were the source of the cDNA or gDNA that made up the material.

The TCR sequence derives from a woman aged 25 to 39 who had recovered from COVID-19. Sequenced sample: peripheral blood. The J gene is TRBJ2-7, the V gene TRBV28; tentative D call: TRBD1 (5 bases). Here the CDR3 reads CASSFPDSNSYEQYF. As DNA, the CDR3 is TGTGCCAGCAGTTTCCCTGACAGCAACTCCTACGAGCAGTACTTC.